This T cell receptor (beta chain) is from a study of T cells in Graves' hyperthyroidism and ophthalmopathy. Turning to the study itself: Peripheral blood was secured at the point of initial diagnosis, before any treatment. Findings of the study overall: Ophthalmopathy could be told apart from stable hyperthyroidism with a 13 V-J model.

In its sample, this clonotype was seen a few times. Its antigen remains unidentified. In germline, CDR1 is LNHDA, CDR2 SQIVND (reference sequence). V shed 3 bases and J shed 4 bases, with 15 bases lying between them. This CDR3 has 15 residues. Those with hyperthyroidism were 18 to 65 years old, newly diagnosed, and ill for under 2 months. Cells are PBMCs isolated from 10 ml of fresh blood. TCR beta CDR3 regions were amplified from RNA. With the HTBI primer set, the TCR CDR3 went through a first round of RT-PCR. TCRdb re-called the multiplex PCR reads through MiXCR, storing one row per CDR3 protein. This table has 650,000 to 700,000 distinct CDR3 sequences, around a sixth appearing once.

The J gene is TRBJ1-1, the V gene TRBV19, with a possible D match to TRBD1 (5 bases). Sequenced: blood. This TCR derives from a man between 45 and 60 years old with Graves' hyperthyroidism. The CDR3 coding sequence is TGTGCCAGTAGTATCGTCGGCAGGGCGGGCACTGAAGCTTTCTTT. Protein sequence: CASSIVGRAGTEAFF.